One and the same sample provided the 27 T cell receptor beta chains below, sequenced in a study of blood T cells in healthy people across ages. Using a J-beta primer mix together with a sample-barcoded 5' primer, a second PCR was run for about 6 to 12 cycles. MiXCR, applied by TCRdb to the 5' RACE reads, yields one record per CDR3 protein. Of around 1.5 million distinct CDR3 sequences in the sample, about 31% were seen once. The sequenced material came from blood. The origin of the receptors is a woman aged 25-40 years in good health.

The rearrangement links TRBV6-2 or TRBV6-3 to TRBJ2-7; D not resolved. The V end was cut by 5 bases, the J end by 3 bases, with 11 bases between. CDR3 length equals 13 residues. Per the germline V gene, CDR1 is MNHEY and CDR2 is SVGEGT. The CDR3 sequence: CASSKDGNYEQYF. The CDR3 nucleotides are TGTGCCAGCAGTAAGGACGGCAACTACGAGCAGTACTTC.

The rearrangement links TRBV15 to TRBJ2-5; TRBD1 agrees at 7 bases. CDR1 and CDR2 from the germline V gene are LNHNV and YYDKDF (reference sequence). V shed 5 bases and J 2 bases; nucleotides not matched to a gene: 5. This CDR3 contains 14 residues. The DNA of the CDR3 is TGTGCCACCAGCCCCGGGACAGAACAAGAGACCCAGTACTTC. Translating gives CATSPGTEQETQYF.

This chain uses TRBV6-4 with TRBJ2-7; 7 positions agree with TRBD1. The J call is uncertain, as TRBJ2-4 better fits the DNA end. This CDR3 contains 15 residues. The germline CDR1 and CDR2 sequences are MRHNA and SNTAGT. This chain's CDR3 is CASSSDREGKNIQYF. The CDR3 region has the DNA TGTGCCAGCAGTTCCGACAGGGAAGGCAAAAACATTCAGTACTTC.

The table lists this clonotype with many counts. V is TRBV6-6 and J is TRBJ2-5; a possible D gene is TRBD1 (5 bases). Trimming took off 6 bases at V and 3 bases at J, with 11 bases between the two ends. Germline CDR1 reads MNHNY; CDR2 reads SVGAGI (reference sequence). The CDR3 sequence is 13 residues long. The CDR3 reads CASRLTAKETQYF. The DNA of the CDR3 is TGTGCCAGCAGGTTGACAGCCAAAGAGACCCAGTACTTC.

This clonotype was recorded many times. The chain is built from TRBV4-2 and TRBJ1-2; the D is unclear. Trimming stripped 3 bases from V and 4 bases from J, with 9 bases between. This CDR3 has 13 residues. Looked up from germline, CDR1 is LGHNA and CDR2 is YNFKEQ. In nucleotides, the CDR3 is TGTGCCAGCAGCCAGGCGAAATCCTATGGCTACACCTTC. This encodes CASSQAKSYGYTF.

V and J are TRBV10-3 and TRBJ1-1; no reliable D call. V was cut by 9 bases and J by 4 bases, with 15 bases left in between. Germline V gene lookup returns CDR1 ENHRY and CDR2 SYGVKD. CDR3 size: 13 residues. The CDR3: CAINAQRGTEAFF. The CDR3 DNA reads TGTGCCATTAATGCCCAGAGAGGCACTGAAGCTTTCTTT.

A single count supports this clonotype. The chain recombines TRBV7-9 with TRBJ1-1; perhaps TRBD1 as D (6 bases). CDR3 length: 14 residues. Germline V CDR1 and CDR2: SEHNR, FQNEAQ (reference sequence). The V gene lost 1 base and the J gene lost 4 bases, with 10 bases spanning the gap. In DNA, the CDR3 is TGTGCCAGCAGCTTAGACAGGGCGATCACTGAAGCTTTCTTT. Translated: CASSLDRAITEAFF.

In this sample, this clonotype turned up a few times. Here the CDR3 reads CASSQIGVPTDTQYF. The CDR3 DNA reads as TGCGCCAGCAGCCAGATAGGGGTTCCCACAGATACGCAGTATTTT. The V and J genes are TRBV4-1 and TRBJ2-3, with a possible D match to TRBD1 (5 bases). This CDR3 is built from 15 residues. The germline gives CDR1 MGHRA, CDR2 YSYEKL. V lost 3 bases and J 2 bases, leaving 12 bases between the germline ends.

Only a few counts were recorded for this clonotype. The V call is TRBV12-3 or TRBV12-4, the J call TRBJ1-2; the D gene is possibly TRBD1 (6 bases). The CDR3 consists of 13 residues. V lost 4 bases, J lost 5 bases, and 11 bases lay in between. CDR3 loop: CASSSKGGYGYTF. The CDR3, as DNA: TGTGCCAGCAGTTCCAAGGGGGGGTATGGCTACACCTTC.

This chain uses TRBV6-2 or TRBV6-3 with TRBJ1-1; 11 nucleotides align to TRBD1. In germline, CDR1 is MNHEY, CDR2 SVGEGT. This CDR3 region has 17 residues. V was pared by 6 bases and J by 3 bases, with 12 bases of the junction left unmatched. The CDR3 region is CASSRTGGGLQDTEAFF. In nucleotides, the CDR3 is TGTGCCAGCAGCAGGACAGGGGGCGGCCTTCAGGACACTGAAGCTTTCTTT.

Worth noting for this clonotype: An end of the junction does not agree with germline; a read error may underlie this. CDR3 in DNA: TGTGCCGGCAGCTCCCTTGCGGGGGGGCCGTCAGATACGCAGTATTTT. Its translation is CAGSSLAGGPSDTQYF. The chain recombines TRBV7-2 with TRBJ2-3; 9 bases are a match to TRBD2. The CDR3 is 16 residues long. The germline CDR1 and CDR2 sequences are SGHTA and FQGNSA.

The V gene is TRBV24-1, the J gene TRBJ2-5; D not resolved. The germline CDR1 and CDR2 sequences are KGHDR and SFDVKD. Trimming took 3 bases from V and 1 from J, leaving 14 bases between them. The CDR3 totals 16 residues. CDR3 sequence reads: CATSDPRASPQETQYF. CDR3 sequence (DNA): TGTGCCACCAGTGATCCCCGGGCCTCACCCCAAGAGACCCAGTACTTC.

This clonotype has just a few counts. This chain links TRBV20-1 with TRBJ2-5, with D hard to call. The CDR3 is made up of 11 amino acids. Deletions cut 4 bases from V and 5 bases from J, with 8 bases between. Germline V gene lookup returns CDR1 DFQATT and CDR2 SNEGSKA (reference sequence). The CDR3 DNA follows: TGCAGTGCTACCAAAGAGGAGACCCAGTACTTC. Its protein is CSATKEETQYF.

J is TRBJ2-1 and V is TRBV6-1, with 9 bases identical to TRBD1. The CDR3 contains 18 residues. Germline V gene lookup returns CDR1 MNHNS and CDR2 SASEGT. Unmatched junction bases numbered 16, after V lost 5 bases and J lost 5 bases. This CDR3 is CASSQQGARSAPHNEQFF. CDR3 in DNA: TGTGCCAGCAGTCAACAGGGGGCGAGGTCCGCCCCCCACAATGAGCAGTTCTTC.

This clonotype was counted ten times or more. The V and J genes are TRBV13 and TRBJ2-7, with 7 bases aligning to TRBD1. The CDR3 extends over 12 amino acids. V gave up 4 bases and J gave up 5 bases; unmatched junction bases: 2. The germline V gene has CDR1 PRHDT and CDR2 FYEKMQ (reference sequence). The CDR3 is CASSSDRDEQYF. The CDR3 DNA follows: TGTGCCAGCAGCTCCGACAGGGACGAGCAGTACTTC.

J is TRBJ2-3 and V is TRBV3-1; D is possibly TRBD2 (6 bases). V was shortened by 6 bases and J by 1 base, with 14 bases between the two germline ends. The CDR3 length is 15 residues. Germline V gene lookup returns CDR1 LGHDT and CDR2 YNNKEL (reference sequence). This CDR3 reads CASRQAGGRTDTQYF. CDR3 DNA sequence: TGTGCCAGCAGACAGGCCGGGGGACGCACAGATACGCAGTATTTT.

V is TRBV6-5 and J is TRBJ1-2; D unclear. V lost 1 base and J lost 7, with 22 bases in between. Per the germline V gene, CDR1 is MNHEY and CDR2 is SVGAGI. CDR3 length: 17 residues. Here the CDR3 reads CASSYFSSPGAAGGYTF. CDR3 coding DNA: TGTGCCAGCAGTTACTTCAGCTCGCCGGGAGCTGCGGGTGGCTACACCTTC.

This clonotype was observed a few times. The chain uses TRBV7-2 and TRBJ2-3; tentative D call: TRBD2 (5 bases). This CDR3 contains 11 residues. Trimming shortened V by 3 bases and J by 10 bases, and 8 bases separated the two germline ends. Per the germline V gene, CDR1 is SGHTA and CDR2 is FQGNSA. The CDR3 region has the DNA TGTGCCAGCAGCTTTAGGACTCCGCAGTATTTT. Amino acid sequence: CASSFRTPQYF.

The chain has TRBV28 and TRBJ1-2, with no clear D. There are 15 residues in the CDR3. The V end was cut by 1 base, the J end by 4 bases, with 13 bases between. Germline-derived CDR1 and CDR2 are MDHEN and SYDVKM. The CDR3, as DNA: TGTGCCAGCAGTTTATCTAAAAGGGCTGGCTATGGCTACACCTTC. Its translation is CASSLSKRAGYGYTF.

This clonotype was seen only a few times. This chain links TRBV6-6 with TRBJ2-7; 9 positions match TRBD2. This CDR3 region has 16 residues. Germline V gene lookup returns CDR1 MNHNY and CDR2 SVGAGI (reference sequence). The ends lost 2 bases at V and 2 bases at J; junction bases unmatched: 7. CDR3 nucleotides: TGTGCCAGCAGTTACGGTCGTAGCGGGAGCACCTACGAGCAGTACTTC. Its protein product is CASSYGRSGSTYEQYF.

This clonotype was counted only a few times. In nucleotides, the CDR3 is TGCGCCAGCCGAGGGGCCGGGACTAGGGGACGGGAGACCCAGTACTTC. As protein: CASRGAGTRGRETQYF. The genes are TRBV5-1 and TRBJ2-5; 8 positions match TRBD2. CDR3 length equals 16 residues. Trimming took 7 bases from V and 5 from J; bases not matched to a gene: 16. Germline CDR1 and CDR2: SGHRS and YFSETQ.

This clonotype was counted a few times. The rearrangement uses TRBV30 and TRBJ1-6, with 7 bases aligning to TRBD1. CDR3 length: 13 amino acids. Looked up from germline, CDR1 is GTSNPN and CDR2 is SVGIG (reference sequence). V trimming: 3 bases; J trimming: 7 bases; junction bases outside the gene matches: 3. The CDR3 DNA follows: TGTGCCTGGAGGACAGGGATGAATTCACCCCTCCACTTT. Residues: CAWRTGMNSPLHF. Drawing the rest from reference TRBV30 and TRBJ1-6, the complete variable domain is SQTIHQWPATLVQPVGSPLSLECTVEGTSNPNLYWYRQAAGRGLQLLFYSVGIGQISSEVPQNLSASRPQDRQFILSSKKLLLSDSGFYLCAWRTGMNSPLHFGNGTRLTVT.

In the case of this clonotype: The junction shows a germline mismatch at one end, possibly a read error. The J gene is TRBJ2-3, the V gene TRBV4-1; D is perhaps TRBD1 (6 bases). The CDR3 is made up of 19 amino acids. From germline, CDR1 is MGHRA and CDR2 YSYEKL. The CDR3 DNA reads as TGCGTCAGCAGCCAAGATGAAGGGGGTGGGCTCTCCGTCACAGATATACAGTATTTT. It translates to CVSSQDEGGGLSVTDIQYF.

This clonotype was observed once. The chain joins TRBV6-5 to TRBJ2-7, with 9 bases that match TRBD2. V shed 0 bases and J 1 base; nucleotides not matched to a gene: 7. The CDR3 is 17 amino acids. Germline CDR1 reads MNHEY; CDR2 reads SVGAGI. CDR3 in DNA: TGTGCCAGCAGTTACTCATCAGGGACTAGCCGGTCCTACGAGCAGTACTTC. This codes for CASSYSSGTSRSYEQYF.

The rearrangement uses TRBV11-2 and TRBJ2-5; D unclear. There are 14 residues in the CDR3. Germline assignment: CDR1 SGHAT and CDR2 FQNNGV. Trimming removed 5 bases from V and 2 bases from J, with 12 bases in between. The CDR3 DNA reads as TGTGCCAGCAGCCACCCGGGCCATCAAGAGACCCAGTACTTC. It is translated as CASSHPGHQETQYF.

There are many counts of this clonotype. The rearrangement links TRBV4-1 to TRBJ1-4; 8 bases line up with TRBD1. J was trimmed by 0 bases and V by 4 bases; bases with no gene match: 7. Per the germline V gene, CDR1 is MGHRA and CDR2 is YSYEKL. The CDR3 is made up of 17 amino acids. CDR3 amino acids: CASSRGTGRSTNEKLFF. The CDR3 DNA sequence: TGCGCCAGCAGCCGCGGGACAGGTCGATCAACTAATGAAAAACTGTTTTTT.

The CDR3 region has the DNA TGTGCCAGCAGCCCCCAGCCCCAGGGGGCCACTGAAGCTTTCTTT. As protein: CASSPQPQGATEAFF. The chain carries TRBV9 and TRBJ1-1; 8 nucleotides match TRBD1. Germline CDR1 SGDLS, CDR2 YYNGEE. The CDR3 sequence is 15 residues long. Unmatched junction bases numbered 9, after V lost 4 bases and J lost 4 bases.